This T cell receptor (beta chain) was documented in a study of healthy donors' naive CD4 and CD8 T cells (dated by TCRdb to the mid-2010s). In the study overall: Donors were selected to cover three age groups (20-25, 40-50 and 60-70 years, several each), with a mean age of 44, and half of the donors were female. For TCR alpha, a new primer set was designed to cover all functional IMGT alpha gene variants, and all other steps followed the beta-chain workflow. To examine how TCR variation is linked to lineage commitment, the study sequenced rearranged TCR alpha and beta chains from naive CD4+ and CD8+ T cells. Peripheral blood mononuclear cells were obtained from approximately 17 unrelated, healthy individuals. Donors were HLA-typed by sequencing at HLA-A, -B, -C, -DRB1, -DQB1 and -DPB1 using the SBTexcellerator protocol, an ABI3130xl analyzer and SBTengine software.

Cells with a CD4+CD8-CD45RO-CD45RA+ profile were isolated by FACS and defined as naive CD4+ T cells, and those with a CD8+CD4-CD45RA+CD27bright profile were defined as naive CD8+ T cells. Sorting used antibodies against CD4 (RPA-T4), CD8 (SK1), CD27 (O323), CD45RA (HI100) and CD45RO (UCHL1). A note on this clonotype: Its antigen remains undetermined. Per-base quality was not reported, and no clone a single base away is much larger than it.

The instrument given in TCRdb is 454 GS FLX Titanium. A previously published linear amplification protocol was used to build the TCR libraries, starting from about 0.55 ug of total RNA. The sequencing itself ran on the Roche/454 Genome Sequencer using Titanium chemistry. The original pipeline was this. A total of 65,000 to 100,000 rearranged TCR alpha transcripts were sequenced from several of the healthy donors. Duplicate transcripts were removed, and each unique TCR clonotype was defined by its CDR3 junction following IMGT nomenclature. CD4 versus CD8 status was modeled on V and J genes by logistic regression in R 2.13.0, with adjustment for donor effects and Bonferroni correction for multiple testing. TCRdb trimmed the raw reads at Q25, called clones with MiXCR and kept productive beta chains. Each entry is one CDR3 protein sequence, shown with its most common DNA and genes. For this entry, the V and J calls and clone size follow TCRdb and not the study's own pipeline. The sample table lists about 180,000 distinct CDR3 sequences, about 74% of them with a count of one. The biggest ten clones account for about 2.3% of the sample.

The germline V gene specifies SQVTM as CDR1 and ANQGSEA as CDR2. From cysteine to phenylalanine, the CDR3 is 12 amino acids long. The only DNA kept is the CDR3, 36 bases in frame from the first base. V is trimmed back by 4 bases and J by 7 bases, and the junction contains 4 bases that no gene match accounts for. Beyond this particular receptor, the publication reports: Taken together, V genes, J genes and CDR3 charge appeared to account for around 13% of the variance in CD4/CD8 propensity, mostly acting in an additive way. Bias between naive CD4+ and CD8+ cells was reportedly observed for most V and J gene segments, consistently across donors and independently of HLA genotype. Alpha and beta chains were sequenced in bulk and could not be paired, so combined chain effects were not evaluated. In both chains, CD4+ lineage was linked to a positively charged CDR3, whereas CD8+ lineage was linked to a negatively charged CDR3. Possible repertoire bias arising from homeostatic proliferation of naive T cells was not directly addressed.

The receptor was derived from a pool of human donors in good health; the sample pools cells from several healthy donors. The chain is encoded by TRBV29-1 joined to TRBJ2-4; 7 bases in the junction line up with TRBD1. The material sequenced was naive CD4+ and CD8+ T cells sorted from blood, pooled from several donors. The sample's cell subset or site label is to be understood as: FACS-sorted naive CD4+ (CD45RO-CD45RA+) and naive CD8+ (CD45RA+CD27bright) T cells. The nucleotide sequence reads TGCAGCGTTGTCGAGGGGGCTAACATTCAGTACTTC. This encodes CSVVEGANIQYF.